The following is a TCR beta chain sequence with its context. Its antigen is not identified. Given a much more abundant clone one base away, this may be a read error. These data originate in a study of glioma-infiltrating T cells. Study-level points and caveats: Very few CDR3 sequences were shared between tissue and blood. Gliomas, especially low-grade, showed above-expected tissue-blood divergence; non-neoplastic patients showed below.

The CDR3 consists of 13 residues. CDR1 is MDHEN, CDR2 SYDVKM, per germline. Amplification of TCR alpha and beta CDR3 regions from RNA used iRepertoire nested multiplex PCR. Input was about 100-450 ng of tissue mRNA or PBMC total RNA. TCRdb reanalysed the multiplex PCR reads using MiXCR and keeps one entry per CDR3 protein. The sample has more than 95,000 distinct CDR3 sequences, approximately 25% seen once; the top ten hold nearly 15%. The sequencing input was glioma tissue, nonneoplastic brain tissue, or PBMCs (not recorded which). The V and J genes are TRBV28 and TRBJ1-5; D gene unclear. The source of this sequence is a human donor with low-grade glioma or glioblastoma, undergoing nonglioma brain surgery, or in good health (not recorded which). DNA of the CDR3: TGTGTCAGCAGTTCGGCATCTTGGCAGCCCCAGCATTTT. Translated, it gives CVSSSASWQPQHF.